Following are 20 T cell receptor beta chains from one sample sequenced in a study of yellow fever vaccine responses in identical twins. TCRdb reprocessed the RT-PCR reads via MiXCR and lists one record per CDR3 protein. The sample carries about 16,000 distinct CDR3 sequences, approximately 80% recorded once. The specimen comprised T cells from blood (PBMCs), unsorted or a sorted subset (not recorded which), sampled before or after yellow fever vaccination (not recorded which). The source is a woman younger than 35 who received the yellow fever vaccine.

The chain combines TRBV20-1 with TRBJ2-3; 12 bases match TRBD2. The ends lost 7 bases at V and 2 bases at J; junction bases unmatched: 13. Per the germline V gene, CDR1 is DFQATT and CDR2 is SNEGSKA (reference sequence). CDR3 length equals 17 residues. In DNA, the CDR3 is TGCAGTGTTACGACTAGCGGGAGTGTCTGGAACACAGATACGCAGTATTTT. Amino acid sequence: CSVTTSGSVWNTDTQYF.

There are a few counts of this clonotype. The chain employs TRBV2 and TRBJ2-1, with TRBD2 identical over 8 bases. The V gene end was trimmed by 7 bases and the J gene end by 9 bases; junction bases not matched to a gene: 11. The germline gives CDR1 SNHLY, CDR2 FYNNEI. The CDR3 is 14 residues long. The CDR3 nucleotides read TGTGCCAGCAAGGAGGTAGCGGGGTACCTTGAGCAGTTCTTC. Translation: CASKEVAGYLEQFF. The variable domain in full, completed from reference TRBV2 and TRBJ2-1, reads EPEVTQTPSHQVTQMGQEVILRCVPISNHLYFYWYRQILGQKVEFLVSFYNNEISEKSEIFDDQFSVERPDGSNFTLKIRSTKLEDSAMYFCASKEVAGYLEQFFGPGTRLTVL.

The CDR3 reads CASSAIREGSYEQYF. For the CDR3, the DNA is TGTGCCAGCAGCGCGATTCGCGAGGGGTCCTACGAGCAGTACTTC. J is TRBJ2-7 and V is TRBV5-8, with D tentatively TRBD1 or TRBD2 (5 bases each). The CDR3 has 15 residues. CDR1 is SGHTS and CDR2 is YDEGEE in the germline V gene. The V end lost 4 bases, the J end lost 1 base, and 15 bases lay between the germline ends.

Only a few counts were recorded for this clonotype. This chain connects TRBV5-1 to TRBJ1-1, with 7 bases aligning to TRBD1. Trimming cost V 4 bases and J 0 bases; bases outside gene matches: 3. The V gene's germline CDR1 is SGHRS and CDR2 YFSETQ. The CDR3 has 14 residues. The CDR3 sequence: CASSAGQLNTEAFF. The CDR3 DNA is TGCGCCAGCAGCGCGGGACAGCTGAACACTGAAGCTTTCTTT. Full variable domain (missing parts from reference TRBV5-1 and TRBJ1-1): KAGVTQTPRYLIKTRGQQVTLSCSPISGHRSVSWYQQTPGQGLQFLFEYFSETQRNKGNFPGRFSGRQFSNSRSEMNVSTLELGDSALYLCASSAGQLNTEAFFGQGTRLTVV.

The rearrangement links TRBV29-1 to TRBJ2-7, with 7 bases identical to TRBD1. Per germline, CDR1 SQVTM and CDR2 ANQGSEA. There are 13 residues in the CDR3. The V gene end was trimmed by 7 bases and the J gene end by 1 base; junction bases not matched to a gene: 7. This CDR3 reads CSASGTDSYEQYF. In DNA form, the CDR3 reads TGCAGCGCATCCGGGACAGATTCCTACGAGCAGTACTTC.

V usage is TRBV29-1 and J usage is TRBJ2-3; D is unresolved. The CDR3 sequence is 13 residues long. Germline V gene lookup returns CDR1 SQVTM and CDR2 ANQGSEA. V lost 8 bases and J 0 bases, leaving 12 bases between the germline ends. As DNA, the CDR3 is TGCAGCCTATGCTCTGCGAGCACAGATACGCAGTATTTT. It specifies CSLCSASTDTQYF.

V is TRBV7-9 and J is TRBJ2-7; D possibly uses TRBD1 or TRBD2 (6 bases each). Trimming removed 1 base from V and 4 bases from J, with 11 bases in between. The CDR3 extends over 14 amino acids. Germline V gene lookup returns CDR1 SEHNR and CDR2 FQNEAQ (reference sequence). CDR3 in DNA: TGTGCCAGCAGCTTAGAGGGGGGCGCGTACGAGCAGTACTTC. Its translation is CASSLEGGAYEQYF.

The chain recombines TRBV5-1 with TRBJ2-1; D remains ambiguous. Trimming took 2 bases from V and 8 from J, leaving 11 bases between them. The CDR3 length is 13 residues. Germline V gene data show CDR1 as SGHRS and CDR2 as YFSETQ. For the CDR3, the DNA is TGCGCCAGCAGCTTACGTCAGGCCGATGAGCAGTTCTTC. It specifies CASSLRQADEQFF.

This clonotype has a handful of counts. The chain couples TRBV6-2 or TRBV6-3 to TRBJ2-2, with 8 positions matching TRBD1. With V trimmed by 6 bases and J by 5 bases, 8 bases remained unmatched. Germline V CDR1 and CDR2: MNHEY, SVGEGT. This CDR3 region has 15 residues. The CDR3 DNA reads as TGTGCCAGCAGGCCGACAGGGGTGGAGACCGGGGAGCTGTTTTTT. Translation: CASRPTGVETGELFF.

The rearrangement links TRBV7-2 to TRBJ2-1; 7 bases agree with TRBD2. V lost 1 base, J lost 9 bases, and 3 bases stayed unmatched. From germline, CDR1 is SGHTA and CDR2 FQGNSA. The CDR3 is 13 amino acids. CDR3 region: CASSLGGEGEQFF. CDR3 DNA sequence: TGTGCCAGCAGCTTAGGGGGGGAGGGTGAGCAGTTCTTC.

The chain has TRBV30 and TRBJ1-2, with D maybe TRBD1 (5 bases). V was clipped by 0 bases and J by 9 bases, with 14 bases between them. The CDR3 has 13 amino acids. CDR1 and CDR2 from the germline V gene are GTSNPN and SVGIG (reference sequence). The CDR3 nucleotides are TGTGCCTGGAGTGTAAAGGTCACGGGGCGCTACACCTTC. It translates to CAWSVKVTGRYTF. Full variable domain (missing parts from reference TRBV30 and TRBJ1-2): SQTIHQWPATLVQPVGSPLSLECTVEGTSNPNLYWYRQAAGRGLQLLFYSVGIGQISSEVPQNLSASRPQDRQFILSSKKLLLSDSGFYLCAWSVKVTGRYTFGSGTRLTVV.

V and J are TRBV20-1 and TRBJ2-1, with D hard to call. The V gene lost 0 bases and the J gene lost 8 bases, with 14 bases spanning the gap. The CDR3 extends over 14 amino acids. CDR1 is DFQATT, CDR2 SNEGSKA, per germline (reference sequence). The CDR3 sequence: CSARDLFRADEQFF. DNA for the CDR3: TGCAGTGCTAGAGATCTCTTTCGGGCAGATGAGCAGTTCTTC.

The J gene is TRBJ2-7, the V gene TRBV15, with D possibly TRBD2 on 6 matching bases. This CDR3 is built from 15 residues. Trimming removed 0 bases at V and 0 bases at J, with 9 bases between. From germline, CDR1 is LNHNV and CDR2 YYDKDF (reference sequence). In DNA, the CDR3 is TGTGCCACCAGCAGAGATGCGGGGAGCTCCTACGAGCAGTACTTC. As protein: CATSRDAGSSYEQYF.

This clonotype has more than one count but fewer than ten. The V gene is TRBV19, the J gene TRBJ2-3, with 7 positions matching TRBD1. There are 16 residues in the CDR3. V dropped 1 base and J dropped 2; count of bases not matched to a gene: 6. The germline CDR1 and CDR2 sequences are LNHDA and SQIVND (reference sequence). The CDR3 loop reads CASSIAGQPNTDTQYF. In DNA form, the CDR3 reads TGTGCCAGTAGTATAGCGGGACAGCCTAACACAGATACGCAGTATTTT.

J is TRBJ2-7 and V is TRBV11-2; D is perhaps TRBD1 (6 bases). Trimming stripped 1 base from V and 6 bases from J, with 13 bases between. Germline V gene lookup returns CDR1 SGHAT and CDR2 FQNNGV. The CDR3 sequence is 14 residues long. CDR3 in amino acids: CASSLVVTGIEQYF. CDR3 DNA sequence: TGTGCCAGCAGCTTAGTGGTGACAGGTATCGAGCAGTACTTC.

V is TRBV27 and J is TRBJ2-2; D gene uncertain. There are 12 residues in the CDR3. V was clipped by 5 bases and J by 6 bases, with 7 bases between them. Germline CDR1 is MNHEY and CDR2 is SMNVEV (reference sequence). CDR3 region: CASSNYPGELFF. In nucleotides, the CDR3 is TGTGCCAGCAGTAACTACCCCGGGGAGCTGTTTTTT.

The V call is TRBV28, the J call TRBJ1-5, with 9 positions matching TRBD1. This CDR3 has 14 residues. V shed 6 bases and J 4 bases; nucleotides not matched to a gene: 4. Germline values: CDR1 MDHEN, CDR2 SYDVKM. The CDR3 DNA reads TGTGCCAGCAGCCCCGGGACAGGGAATCAGCCCCAGCATTTT. This gives the protein CASSPGTGNQPQHF.

This clonotype was detected only once. The rearrangement links TRBV7-2 to TRBJ2-5; possibly TRBD1 or TRBD2 for D (6 bases each). With 1 base removed from V and 5 bases from J, the gap between germline ends came to 11 bases. The CDR3 extends over 14 amino acids. In germline, CDR1 is SGHTA, CDR2 FQGNSA. This CDR3 reads CASSLEGGRETQYF. The DNA of the CDR3 is TGTGCCAGCAGCTTAGAAGGGGGGCGGGAGACCCAGTACTTC.

The J gene is TRBJ2-1, the V gene TRBV5-1, with TRBD2 as a possible D gene (6 bases). This CDR3 region has 14 residues. The germline CDR1 and CDR2 sequences are SGHRS and YFSETQ. V was cut by 1 base and J by 7 bases, with 12 bases left in between. CDR3 DNA sequence: TGCGCCAGCAGCTTGAGGGGTGCGGGGAATGAGCAGTTCTTC. Its protein product is CASSLRGAGNEQFF.

About this clonotype itself: The junction departs from germline at one end; a sequencing error may be responsible. V and J are TRBV29-1 and TRBJ1-1; tentatively, D is TRBD1 (6 bases). Per the germline V gene, CDR1 is SQVTM and CDR2 is ANQGSEA. This CDR3 comprises 14 residues. CDR3 nucleotides: TGCAGCGTACTACGCAGGGGACGAGAGACTGAAGTTTTCTTT. It encodes CSVLRRGRETEVFF.